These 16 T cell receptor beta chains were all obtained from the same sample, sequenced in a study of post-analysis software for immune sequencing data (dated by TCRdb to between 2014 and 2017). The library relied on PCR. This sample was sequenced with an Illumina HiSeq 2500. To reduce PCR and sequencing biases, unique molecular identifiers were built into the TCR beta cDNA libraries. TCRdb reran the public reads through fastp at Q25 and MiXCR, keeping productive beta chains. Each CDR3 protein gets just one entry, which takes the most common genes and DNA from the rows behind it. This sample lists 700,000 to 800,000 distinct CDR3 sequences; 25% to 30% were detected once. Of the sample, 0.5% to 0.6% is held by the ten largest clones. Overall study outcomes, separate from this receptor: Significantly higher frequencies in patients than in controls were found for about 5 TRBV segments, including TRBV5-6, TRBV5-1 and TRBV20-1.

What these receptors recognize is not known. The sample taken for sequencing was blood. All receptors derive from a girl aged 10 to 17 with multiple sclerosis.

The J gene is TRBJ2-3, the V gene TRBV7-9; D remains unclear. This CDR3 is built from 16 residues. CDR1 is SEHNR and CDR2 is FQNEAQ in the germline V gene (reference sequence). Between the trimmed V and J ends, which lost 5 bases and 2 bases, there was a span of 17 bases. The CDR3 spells CASSPMFGRATDTQYF. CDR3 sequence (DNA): TGTGCCAGCAGCCCTATGTTTGGACGGGCCACAGATACGCAGTATTTT.

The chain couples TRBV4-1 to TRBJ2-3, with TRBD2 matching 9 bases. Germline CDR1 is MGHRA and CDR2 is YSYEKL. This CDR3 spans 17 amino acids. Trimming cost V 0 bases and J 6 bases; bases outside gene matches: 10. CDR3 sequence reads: CASSQETLAGIRDTQYF. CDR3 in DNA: TGCGCCAGCAGCCAAGAGACCCTAGCGGGGATCCGGGATACGCAGTATTTT.

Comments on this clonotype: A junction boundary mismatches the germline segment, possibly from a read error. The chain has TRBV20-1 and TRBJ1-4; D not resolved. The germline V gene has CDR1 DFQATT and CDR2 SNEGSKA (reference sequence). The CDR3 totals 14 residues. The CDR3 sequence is CSVRDARSNEKLFF. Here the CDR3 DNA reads TGCAGTGTTAGAGATGCCCGGAGTAATGAAAAACTGTTTTTT.

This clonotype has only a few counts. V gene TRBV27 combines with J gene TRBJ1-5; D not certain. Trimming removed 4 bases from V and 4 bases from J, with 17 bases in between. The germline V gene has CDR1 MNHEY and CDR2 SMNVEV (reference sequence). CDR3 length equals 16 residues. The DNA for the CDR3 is TGTGCCAGCAGTTCGACCAGACCGGGAGGGAATCAGCCCCAGCATTTT. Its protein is CASSSTRPGGNQPQHF.

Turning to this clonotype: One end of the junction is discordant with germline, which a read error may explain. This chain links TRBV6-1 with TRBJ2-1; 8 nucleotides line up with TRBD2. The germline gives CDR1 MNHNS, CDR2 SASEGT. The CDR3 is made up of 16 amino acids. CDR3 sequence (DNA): TGTGCCAGCAGCGGGTACTTAGCGGGGAGCTACTATGAGCAGGTCTTC. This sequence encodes CASSGYLAGSYYEQVF.

As DNA, the CDR3 is TGCAGCGTGGCGGAGAATCTTAATGAAAAACTGTTTTTT. As protein: CSVAENLNEKLFF. The chain employs TRBV29-1 and TRBJ1-4; D gene ambiguous. The germline CDR1 and CDR2 sequences are SQVTM and ANQGSEA. The CDR3 loop spans 13 amino acids. V lost 6 bases and J lost 4, with 12 bases in between.

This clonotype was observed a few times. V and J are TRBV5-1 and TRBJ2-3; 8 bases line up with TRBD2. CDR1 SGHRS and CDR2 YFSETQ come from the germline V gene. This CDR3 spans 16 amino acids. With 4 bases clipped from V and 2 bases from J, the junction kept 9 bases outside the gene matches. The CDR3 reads CASSPGSGGPTDTQYF. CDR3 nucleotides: TGCGCCAGCAGCCCTGGGAGCGGGGGCCCCACAGATACGCAGTATTTT.

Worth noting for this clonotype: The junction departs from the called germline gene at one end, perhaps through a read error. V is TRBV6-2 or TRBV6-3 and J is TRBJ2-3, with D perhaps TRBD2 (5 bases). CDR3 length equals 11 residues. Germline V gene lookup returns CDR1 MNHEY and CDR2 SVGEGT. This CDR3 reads CAGSGGPSGYF. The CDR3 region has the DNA TGTGCCGGCAGTGGAGGCCCATCAGGGTATTTT.

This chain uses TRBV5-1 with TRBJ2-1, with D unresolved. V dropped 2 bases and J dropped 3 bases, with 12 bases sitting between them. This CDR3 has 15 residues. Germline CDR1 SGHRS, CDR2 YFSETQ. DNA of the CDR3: TGCGCCAGCAGCTTACAGATCATGGTCTACAATGAGCAGTTCTTC. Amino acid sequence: CASSLQIMVYNEQFF.

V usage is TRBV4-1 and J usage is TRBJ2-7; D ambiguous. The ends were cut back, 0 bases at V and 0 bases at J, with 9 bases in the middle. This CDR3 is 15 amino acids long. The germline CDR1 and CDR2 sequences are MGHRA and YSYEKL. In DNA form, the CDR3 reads TGCGCCAGCAGCCAAGATCGTGACGCCTCCTACGAGCAGTACTTC. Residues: CASSQDRDASYEQYF.

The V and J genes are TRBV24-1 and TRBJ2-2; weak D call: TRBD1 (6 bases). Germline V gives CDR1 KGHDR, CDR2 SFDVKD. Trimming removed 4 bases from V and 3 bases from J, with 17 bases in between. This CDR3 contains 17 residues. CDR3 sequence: CATSDLQQTGYTGELFF. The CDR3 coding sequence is TGTGCCACCAGTGACCTCCAACAGACAGGTTACACCGGGGAGCTGTTTTTT.

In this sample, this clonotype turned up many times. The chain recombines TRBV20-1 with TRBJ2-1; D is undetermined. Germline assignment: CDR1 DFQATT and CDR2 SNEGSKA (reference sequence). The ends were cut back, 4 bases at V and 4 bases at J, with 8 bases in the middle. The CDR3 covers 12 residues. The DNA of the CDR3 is TGCAGTGCTACTGTGATTTACAATGAGCAGTTCTTC. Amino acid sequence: CSATVIYNEQFF.

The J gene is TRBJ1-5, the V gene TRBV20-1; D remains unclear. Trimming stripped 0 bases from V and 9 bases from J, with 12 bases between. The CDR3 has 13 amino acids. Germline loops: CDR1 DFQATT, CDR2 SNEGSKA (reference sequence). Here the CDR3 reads CSARDDLSRPQHF. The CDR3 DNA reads TGCAGTGCTAGAGATGACCTTAGTAGGCCCCAGCATTTT.

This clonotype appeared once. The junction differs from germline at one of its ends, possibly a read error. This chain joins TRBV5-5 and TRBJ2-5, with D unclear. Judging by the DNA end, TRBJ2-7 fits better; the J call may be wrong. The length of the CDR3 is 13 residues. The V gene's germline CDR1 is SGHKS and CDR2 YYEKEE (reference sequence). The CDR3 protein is CAGSLRERDEQYF. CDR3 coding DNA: TGTGCCGGCAGCTTGCGCGAGCGAGACGAGCAGTACTTC.

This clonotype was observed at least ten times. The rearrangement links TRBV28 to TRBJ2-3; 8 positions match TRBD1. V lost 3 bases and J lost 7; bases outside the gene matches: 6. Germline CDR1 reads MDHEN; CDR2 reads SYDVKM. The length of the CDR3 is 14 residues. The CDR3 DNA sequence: TGTGCCAGCAGTTTTCAGCGACAGGGGAATACGCAGTATTTT. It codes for CASSFQRQGNTQYF.

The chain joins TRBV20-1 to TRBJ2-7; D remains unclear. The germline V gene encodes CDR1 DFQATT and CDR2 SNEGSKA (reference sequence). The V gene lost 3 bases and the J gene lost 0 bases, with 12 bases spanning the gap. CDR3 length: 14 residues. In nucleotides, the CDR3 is TGCAGTGCTAGCTTAGTCGTTAGCTCCTACGAGCAGTACTTC. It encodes CSASLVVSSYEQYF.